This TCR beta chain was sequenced during a study of control samples from healthy donors and cancer patients. The CDR3 sequence is 16 residues long. Germline-derived CDR1 and CDR2 are SGHDT and YYEEEE. J lost 2 bases, V lost 0 bases, and 3 bases had no gene match. TCRdb keeps only in-frame clones here, not all; method: immunoSEQ multiplex PCR. The sample includes approximately 170,000 clones, over 85% of them seen just once. What was sequenced was blood. V is TRBV5-6 and J is TRBJ2-3; 10 bases align to TRBD2. The TCR was taken from a man under 40 in good health. CDR3 amino acids: CASSLELAGPTDTQYF. CDR3 DNA: TGTGCCAGCAGCTTGGAACTAGCGGGGCCCACAGATACGCAGTATTTT.